The 2 T cell receptor beta chains below were found in one sample sequenced in a study of blood T cell repertoires in COVID-19. Data came from immunoSEQ multiplex PCR; TCRdb stores just in-frame clones and leaves some out. The data contain over 250,000 clones, over 85% of them seen just once; the ten biggest clones take up under 2.5%. The sample consisted of PBMCs or T cells enriched from blood (not recorded which). These receptors were taken from a woman in her fifties or sixties who had recovered from COVID-19.

The count of this clone is one. V gene TRBV30 combines with J gene TRBJ2-7; 7 positions match TRBD1. The junction had 6 bases not matched to a gene; V was cut back by 2 bases and J by 5 bases. The V gene's germline CDR1 is GTSNPN and CDR2 SVGIG (reference sequence). This CDR3 spans 13 amino acids. The CDR3 protein is CAWSFRQGHEQYF. Here the CDR3 DNA reads TGTGCCTGGAGTTTCCGACAGGGCCACGAGCAGTACTTC. The variable domain in full, with the rest retrieved from reference TRBV30 and TRBJ2-7, is SQTIHQWPATLVQPVGSPLSLECTVEGTSNPNLYWYRQAAGRGLQLLFYSVGIGQISSEVPQNLSASRPQDRQFILSSKKLLLSDSGFYLCAWSFRQGHEQYFGPGTRLTVT.

CDR3: CASSASGQGTTEAFF. The CDR3 DNA is TGCGCCAGCAGCGCCTCGGGACAGGGGACCACTGAAGCTTTCTTT. V usage is TRBV5-1 and J usage is TRBJ1-1; 10 bases are shared with TRBD1. V lost 4 bases to trimming and J lost 4 bases; unmatched junction nucleotides: 7. This CDR3 is built from 15 residues. Germline CDR1 and CDR2: SGHRS and YFSETQ. Using reference TRBV5-1 and TRBJ1-1 for the parts outside the CDR3, the full variable domain is KAGVTQTPRYLIKTRGQQVTLSCSPISGHRSVSWYQQTPGQGLQFLFEYFSETQRNKGNFPGRFSGRQFSNSRSEMNVSTLELGDSALYLCASSASGQGTTEAFFGQGTRLTVV.